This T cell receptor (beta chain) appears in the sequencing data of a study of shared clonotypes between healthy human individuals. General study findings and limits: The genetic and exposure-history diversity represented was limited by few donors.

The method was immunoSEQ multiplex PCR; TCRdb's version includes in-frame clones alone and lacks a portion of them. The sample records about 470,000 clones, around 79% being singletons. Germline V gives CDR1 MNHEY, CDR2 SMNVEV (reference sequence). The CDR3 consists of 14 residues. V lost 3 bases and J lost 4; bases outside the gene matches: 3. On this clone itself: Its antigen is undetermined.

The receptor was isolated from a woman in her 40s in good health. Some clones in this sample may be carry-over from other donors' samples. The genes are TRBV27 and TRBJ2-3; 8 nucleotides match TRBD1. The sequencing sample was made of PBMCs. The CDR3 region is CASSFSTGADTQYF. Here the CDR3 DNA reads TGTGCCAGCAGTTTTTCGACAGGGGCAGATACGCAGTATTTT.